These 5 T cell receptor beta chains originate from one sample sequenced in a study of CD8+ T cells in alopecia areata. The authors extracted RNA and reverse transcribed it into cDNA as the sequencing template. The repertoire was sequenced with immunoSEQ multiplex PCR; TCRdb's copy has only in-frame clones and lacks some. The data show 120,000 or so clones, with around two fifths seen just once and 3.1% held by the top ten. The sample consisted of CD4+ T cells sorted from blood. The receptors come from a human donor with alopecia areata.

The DNA of the CDR3 is TGCGCCAGCAGCTTCGGACAGGCTGGAGATACGCAGTATTTT. As protein: CASSFGQAGDTQYF. This chain connects TRBV5-1 to TRBJ2-3; 7 bases are a match to TRBD1. Germline assignment: CDR1 SGHRS and CDR2 YFSETQ. The J segment lost 5 bases and the V segment lost 2 bases, leaving 5 bases of the junction unmatched. This CDR3 has 14 amino acids.

This clone was recorded only once. In the same sample, other DNA sequences code for this CDR3. V is TRBV30 and J is TRBJ2-7; 7 bases align to TRBD1. With 2 bases clipped from V and 2 bases from J, the junction kept 3 bases outside the gene matches. The CDR3 is 13 amino acids. CDR1 and CDR2 (germline): GTSNPN, SVGIG (reference sequence). The CDR3 here is CAWSPDRAYEQYF. The CDR3 DNA follows: TGTGCCTGGAGTCCAGACAGGGCCTACGAGCAGTACTTC.

In its sample, this clone was seen a few times. The chain has TRBV18 and TRBJ1-1, with 9 bases matching TRBD1. Germline CDR1 and CDR2: KGHSH and LQKENI. The CDR3 runs 14 residues. Trimming took 3 bases from V and 6 from J; bases not matched to a gene: 5. This CDR3 is CASSPRGTGSEAFF. CDR3 in DNA: TGTGCCAGCTCACCCCGTGGGACAGGGTCTGAAGCTTTCTTT.

The chain links TRBV25-1 to TRBJ2-5; 7 bases fit TRBD1. Looked up from germline, CDR1 is MGHDK and CDR2 is SYGVNS. With 6 bases clipped from V and 3 bases from J, the junction kept 7 bases outside the gene matches. This CDR3 region has 14 residues. The DNA of the CDR3 is TGTGCCAGCAGCGCTACTGACAGGGAAGAGACCCAGTACTTC. It codes for CASSATDREETQYF. The whole variable domain, filled in from reference TRBV25-1 and TRBJ2-5, reads EADIYQTPRYLVIGTGKKITLECSQTMGHDKMYWYQQDPGMELHLIHYSYGVNSTEKGDLSSESTVSRIRTEHFPLTLESARPSHTSQYLCASSATDREETQYFGPGTRLLVL.

The CDR3 loop reads CAWSFGDGSNEKLFF. Here the CDR3 DNA reads TGTGCCTGGAGTTTCGGGGACGGGAGTAATGAAAAACTGTTTTTT. The rearrangement joins TRBV30 to TRBJ1-4, with TRBD1 as a possible D gene (5 bases). CDR1 and CDR2 from the germline V gene are GTSNPN and SVGIG (reference sequence). The CDR3 consists of 15 residues. V was shortened by 2 bases and J by 4 bases, with 14 bases between the two germline ends.